The source of this T cell receptor beta chain is a study of blood T cells in healthy people across ages. In its sample, this clonotype was seen many times. Alongside a J-beta primer mix, a sample-barcoded 5' primer served in a second PCR lasting about 7 to 12 cycles. Sequencing recovered at least 3 million CDR3-containing paired-end reads from each sample. In TCRdb, the 5' RACE reads were re-called with MiXCR into one record per CDR3 protein. The sample gives some 1.7 million distinct CDR3 sequences, 28% of which show up once; 7.7% is in the top ten. Healthy Caucasian individuals from Russia aged about 6 to 100 were enrolled as donors. The V gene lost 5 bases and the J gene lost 2 bases, with 13 bases spanning the gap. The CDR3 sequence is 13 residues long. CDR1 is SQVTM and CDR2 is ANQGSEA in the germline V gene.

The chain is built from TRBV29-1 and TRBJ2-7, with no clear D. Sequencing was performed on blood. This clonotype originated in a woman aged 25 to 39 in good health. The chain's CDR3 is CSVYLGGTYEQYF. The CDR3 nucleotides are TGCAGCGTTTATCTCGGCGGAACCTACGAGCAGTACTTC.